This T cell receptor beta chain originates from a study of cytomegalovirus exposure and HLA in healthy donors. General observations from the study: Prior analysis indicated that the majority of TCR beta V segments exhibited productivity approximately 87% or approximately 30% of the time. For presence/absence analyses, sequencing depth was assumed to be roughly uniform across donors.

Trimming pared 6 bases from V and 3 bases from J, leaving 13 bases between. Per the germline V gene, CDR1 is SNHLY and CDR2 is FYNNEI. CDR3 length equals 14 residues. It was with 60 Vbeta and 13 Jbeta primers that the PCR ran. Only in-frame clones appear in the TCRdb table, and some are missing; sequencing was by immunoSEQ multiplex PCR. This table holds approximately 130,000 clones, approximately 85% found once. This clone was seen only a few times. The target antigen is unknown. The rearrangement joins TRBV2 to TRBJ2-3, with a tentative D call TRBD2 (5 bases). The material sequenced was PBMCs. The source of this sequence is a woman aged 25 to 39 in good health and CMV-seropositive. The chain's CDR3 is CASRLREGTDTQYF. Written as DNA, the CDR3 is TGTGCCAGCAGGCTCCGGGAAGGAACAGATACGCAGTATTTT.